Listed below are T cell receptor beta chains from one sample, sequenced in a study of shared clonotypes between healthy human individuals. The assay was immunoSEQ multiplex PCR, and TCRdb's table has in-frame clones only and misses some. This sample has hundreds of thousands of clones; around 96% occur once, and the top ten carry roughly 0.1%. The material sequenced was naive CD8+ T cells sorted from blood. The source is a woman aged 30 to 39 in good health. The CDR3 runs from the conserved cysteine through the conserved F or W. Fields, in order: D gene, J gene, V gene, CDR3 DNA, CDR3 protein. D genes are given only for firm matches.

>-|TRBJ2-7|TRBV9
TGTGCCAGCAGCGTAGAGGGGACATCCCACTCCTACGAGCAGTACTTC
CASSVEGTSHSYEQYF
>TRBD1|TRBJ2-1|TRBV14
TGTGCCAGCAGCCTACAGGGGAATGAGCAGTTCTTC
CASSLQGNEQFF
>TRBD1|TRBJ2-1|TRBV9
TGTGCCAGCAGCCCGGGCCCCGGGACAGCCCTGGGCAATGAGCAGTTCTTC
CASSPGPGTALGNEQFF
>-|TRBJ2-2|TRBV6-5
TGTGCCAGCAGTTACAGGCCTGGGGAGCTGTTTTTT
CASSYRPGELFF
>-|TRBJ2-1|TRBV5-6
TGTGCCAGCAGCTCCCACAATGAGCAGTTCTTC
CASSSHNEQFF
>-|TRBJ2-1|TRBV19
TGTGCCAGTAGTATAGAAGGGGCTGAGCAGTTCTTC
CASSIEGAEQFF
>TRBD1|TRBJ2-7|TRBV5-6
TGTGCCAGCAGCCTGACAGGGGTGGACGAGCAGTACTTC
CASSLTGVDEQYF
>-|TRBJ2-3|TRBV19
TGTGCCAGTAGTCTCATCCCCTCAGATACGCAGTATTTT
CASSLIPSDTQYF
>-|TRBJ2-2|TRBV5-6
TGTGCCAGCAGCCGGGACACCGGGGAGCTGTTTTTT
CASSRDTGELFF
>-|TRBJ1-6|TRBV28
TGTGCCAGCACCCTGGGGGGGCCACCCCTCCACTTT
CASTLGGPPLHF
>-|TRBJ2-1|TRBV5-4
TGTGCCAGCAGCTTGGGACTAGAAGATGAGCAGTTCTTC
CASSLGLEDEQFF
>-|TRBJ2-7|TRBV6-5
TGTGCCAGCAGTTACTTTATAACAGGCTACGAGCAGTACTTC
CASSYFITGYEQYF